The source of this TCR beta chain is a study of cytomegalovirus exposure and HLA in healthy donors. Whole-study context: There were tens of millions of unique TCRs (from HLA-typed donors) in an early data release. Most donors, roughly 77% of some 400 genotyped, fell in the Caucasian-associated ancestry cluster.

CDR3 length: 14 residues. The germline V gene has CDR1 SGHTS and CDR2 YDEGEE. V dropped 0 bases and J dropped 0 bases, with 4 bases sitting between them. Vbeta (60) and Jbeta (13) primers were used in the PCR. Profiling relied on immunoSEQ multiplex PCR, and the TCRdb table lists in-frame clones only, not all of them. The sample yields some 90,000 clones, about three quarters seen once. This clone showed up just once. The sample consisted of PBMCs. The sequence came from a man aged 55-75 years in good health and CMV-seronegative. The chain links TRBV5-8 to TRBJ1-5, with D unresolved. The CDR3 sequence: CASSLDHSNQPQHF. The CDR3 region has the DNA TGTGCCAGCAGCTTGGATCATAGCAATCAGCCCCAGCATTTT.